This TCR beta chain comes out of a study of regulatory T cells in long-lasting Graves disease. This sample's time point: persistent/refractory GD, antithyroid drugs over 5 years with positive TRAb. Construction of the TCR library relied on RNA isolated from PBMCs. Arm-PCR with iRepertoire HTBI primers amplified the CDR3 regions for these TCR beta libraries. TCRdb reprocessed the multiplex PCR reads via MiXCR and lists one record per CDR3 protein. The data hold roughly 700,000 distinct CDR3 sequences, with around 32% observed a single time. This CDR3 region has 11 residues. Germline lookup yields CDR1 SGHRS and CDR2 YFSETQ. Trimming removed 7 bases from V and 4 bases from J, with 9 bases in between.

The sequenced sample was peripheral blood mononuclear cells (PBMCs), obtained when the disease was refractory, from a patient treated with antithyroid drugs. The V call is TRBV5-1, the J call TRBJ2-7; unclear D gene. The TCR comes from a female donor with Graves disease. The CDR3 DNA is TGCGCCAGCCACGCTGGATACGAGCAGTACTTC. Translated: CASHAGYEQYF.